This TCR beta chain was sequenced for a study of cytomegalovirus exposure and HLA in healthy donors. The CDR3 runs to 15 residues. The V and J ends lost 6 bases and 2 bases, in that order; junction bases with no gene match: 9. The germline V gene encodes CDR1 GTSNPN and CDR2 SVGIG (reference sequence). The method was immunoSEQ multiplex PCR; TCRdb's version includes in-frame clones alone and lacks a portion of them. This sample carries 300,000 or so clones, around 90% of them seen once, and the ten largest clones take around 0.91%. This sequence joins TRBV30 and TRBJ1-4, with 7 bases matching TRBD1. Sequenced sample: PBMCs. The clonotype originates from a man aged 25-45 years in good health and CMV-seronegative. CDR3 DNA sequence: TGTGCCTGCCTCTCGACAGGGAGCACTAATGAAAAACTGTTTTTT. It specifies CACLSTGSTNEKLFF.